This TCR beta chain was sequenced during a study of blood T cell repertoires in COVID-19. V lost 5 bases and J 4 bases, leaving 11 bases between the germline ends. This CDR3 is built from 13 residues. From germline, CDR1 is SGHTA and CDR2 FQGNSA. In the source study's methods: Quantification of nucleated cells was approximated via reference gene primer amplification. The assay was immunoSEQ multiplex PCR, and TCRdb's table has in-frame clones only and misses some. V and J calls and clone size come straight from that table; D and trimming were deduced from the DNA. The repertoire holds roughly 290,000 clones, 75% to 90% seen once, with around 2.1% in the top ten.

The chain uses TRBV7-2 and TRBJ1-1, with unresolved D. The sequence was obtained from a woman aged 30 to 39 who had recovered from COVID-19. The source material was peripheral blood. CDR3 DNA sequence: TGTGCCAGCAGCATCAACTTTGTCACTGAAGCTTTCTTT. It specifies CASSINFVTEAFF.